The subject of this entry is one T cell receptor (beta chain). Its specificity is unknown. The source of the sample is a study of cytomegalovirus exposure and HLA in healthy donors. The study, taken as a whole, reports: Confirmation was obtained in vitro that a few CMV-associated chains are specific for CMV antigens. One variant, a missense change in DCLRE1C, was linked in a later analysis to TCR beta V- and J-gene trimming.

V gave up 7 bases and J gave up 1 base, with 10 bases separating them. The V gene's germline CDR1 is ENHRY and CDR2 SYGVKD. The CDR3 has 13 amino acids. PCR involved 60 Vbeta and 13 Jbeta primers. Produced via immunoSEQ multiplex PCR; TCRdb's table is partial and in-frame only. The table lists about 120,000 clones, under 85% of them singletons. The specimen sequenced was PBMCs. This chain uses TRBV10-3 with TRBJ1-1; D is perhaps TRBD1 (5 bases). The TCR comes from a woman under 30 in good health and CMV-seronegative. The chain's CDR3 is CAITAGPNTEAFF. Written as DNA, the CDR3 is TGTGCCATCACGGCAGGGCCGAACACTGAAGCTTTCTTT.